The 26 T cell receptor beta chains in this list originate from one sample, sequenced in a study of identical twins. TCRdb ran MiXCR on the 5' RACE reads and lists one entry per CDR3 protein. The table includes roughly 18,000 distinct CDR3 sequences, roughly 70% detected once. The sequencing sample was made of memory (CD45RO+) T cells sorted from blood. Source of these receptors: a woman under 30 in good health. This table probably holds off-target reads from a library built for another chain.

The chain links TRBV5-1 to TRBJ2-7; TRBD2 agrees at 7 bases. Germline assignment: CDR1 SGHRS and CDR2 YFSETQ. The CDR3 totals 14 residues. Trimming took 4 bases from V and 4 from J; bases not matched to a gene: 8. The CDR3 loop is CASSLLGGTYEQYF. Written as DNA, the CDR3 is TGCGCCAGCAGCCTTCTGGGGGGGACTTACGAGCAGTACTTC.

This clonotype was observed a handful of times. V is TRBV4-3 and J is TRBJ2-5; TRBD1 agrees at 9 bases. The V gene end was trimmed by 1 base and the J gene end by 4 bases; junction bases not matched to a gene: 1. Germline V CDR1 and CDR2: LGHNA, YSLEER. This CDR3 is built from 14 residues. This CDR3 reads CASSQGQGGETQYF. As DNA, the CDR3 is TGCGCCAGCAGCCAAGGACAGGGGGGAGAGACCCAGTACTTC.

This clonotype was recorded once. The chain carries TRBV5-4 and TRBJ2-3; D gene unclear. The CDR3 is 16 residues long. V was clipped by 0 bases and J by 2 bases, with 13 bases between them. The germline CDR1 and CDR2 sequences are SGHNT and YYREEE (reference sequence). CDR3 sequence (DNA): TGTGCCAGCAGCTTGGAGGTTGGCAGAAACACAGATACGCAGTATTTT. This sequence encodes CASSLEVGRNTDTQYF.

The chain has TRBV30 and TRBJ2-2, with D possibly TRBD2 on 5 matching bases. V was cut by 4 bases and J by 6 bases, with 21 bases left in between. The CDR3 loop spans 16 amino acids. The germline gives CDR1 GTSNPN, CDR2 SVGIG (reference sequence). DNA for the CDR3: TGTGCCTGGACCTTCCCTACCCCAGGAGGTCCCGGGGAGCTGTTTTTT. The encoded protein is CAWTFPTPGGPGELFF.

The J gene is TRBJ1-2, the V gene TRBV30; no clear D gene. Per the germline V gene, CDR1 is GTSNPN and CDR2 is SVGIG (reference sequence). Trimming left V 5 bases short and J 13 bases short, with 17 bases between. The CDR3 runs to 11 residues. DNA of the CDR3: TGTGCCTGGGGGAATCTTACGGGGTGCACCTTC. Its translation: CAWGNLTGCTF.

The chain links TRBV18 to TRBJ2-1; TRBD1 matches at 8 bases. CDR1 and CDR2 (germline): KGHSH, LQKENI. This CDR3 is 14 amino acids long. V lost 3 bases and J lost 6; bases outside the gene matches: 4. The CDR3 region has the DNA TGTGCCAGCTCACCTGGACAGGGCCCCAATGAGCAGTTCTTC. Its translation is CASSPGQGPNEQFF. Full variable domain (outside the CDR3, taken from reference TRBV18 and TRBJ2-1): NAGVMQNPRHLVRRRGQEARLRCSPMKGHSHVYWYRQLPEEGLKFMVYLQKENIIDESGMPKERFSAEFPKEGPSILRIQQVVRGDSAAYFCASSPGQGPNEQFFGPGTRLTVL.

Concerning this clonotype itself: A junction end diverges from the germline sequence, so it may reflect a read error. This chain connects TRBV6-1 to TRBJ2-7; TRBD2 matches at 14 bases. Germline-derived CDR1 and CDR2 are MNHNS and SASEGT. The CDR3 runs 15 residues. The CDR3 loop reads CTSSETSGRAYEQYF. The CDR3 DNA reads as TGTACCAGCAGTGAGACTAGCGGGAGGGCCTACGAGCAGTACTTC.

This chain connects TRBV28 to TRBJ2-2; D call uncertain. The V gene's germline CDR1 is MDHEN and CDR2 SYDVKM. The CDR3 contains 14 residues. The germline V and J ends were trimmed by 10 bases and 3 bases, with 15 bases remaining between them. DNA for the CDR3: TGTGCCATCAAAACGGGCAGACACACCGGGGAGCTGTTTTTT. Amino acids: CAIKTGRHTGELFF.

This rearrangement joins TRBV11-2 to TRBJ2-1; D is possibly TRBD2 (6 bases). The CDR3 length is 16 residues. Trimming left V 4 bases short and J 2 bases short, with 15 bases between. Per the germline V gene, CDR1 is SGHAT and CDR2 is FQNNGV. The CDR3, as DNA: TGTGCCAGCAGCTATACTAGCAGAGGAGCCTACAATGAGCAGTTCTTC. Its translation is CASSYTSRGAYNEQFF.

This clonotype was picked up one time. The chain recombines TRBV2 with TRBJ2-7; D not resolved. V shed 4 bases and J shed 3 bases, with 4 bases lying between them. CDR1 is SNHLY, CDR2 FYNNEI, per germline. The CDR3 consists of 11 residues. This CDR3 is CASSGIYEQYF. CDR3 DNA sequence: TGTGCCAGCAGTGGGATCTACGAGCAGTACTTC.

V is TRBV11-2 and J is TRBJ2-1; TRBD2 matches 8 bases. CDR1 is SGHAT and CDR2 is FQNNGV in the germline V gene. The trim removed 5 bases at V and 9 bases at J, leaving 3 bases unmatched. This CDR3 is built from 12 residues. The CDR3 DNA follows: TGTGCCAGCAGCGCCCTAGCGGGTGAGCAGTTCTTC. It translates to CASSALAGEQFF. Filled out from reference TRBV11-2 and TRBJ2-1, the complete variable domain reads EAGVAQSPRYKIIEKRQSVAFWCNPISGHATLYWYQQILGQGPKLLIQFQNNGVVDDSQLPKDRFSAERLKGVDSTLKIQPAKLEDSAVYLCASSALAGEQFFGPGTRLTVL.

This chain uses TRBV18 with TRBJ2-1; possible D gene TRBD1, 6 bases. The length of the CDR3 is 13 residues. The germline CDR1 and CDR2 sequences are KGHSH and LQKENI. Trimming stripped 3 bases from V and 7 bases from J, with 10 bases between. Here the CDR3 reads CASSPSGVNEQFF. The DNA for the CDR3 is TGTGCCAGCTCACCCTCAGGGGTGAATGAGCAGTTCTTC.

This clonotype was observed once. This chain joins TRBV3-1 and TRBJ2-5; D is unclear. Trimming cost V 1 base and J 4 bases, with 4 bases left between them. CDR1 and CDR2 from the germline V gene are LGHDT and YNNKEL (reference sequence). This CDR3 has 12 amino acids. The CDR3 here is CASSQVGETQYF. CDR3 coding DNA: TGTGCCAGCAGCCAAGTAGGAGAGACCCAGTACTTC.

V and J are TRBV6-2 or TRBV6-3 and TRBJ2-1; D not certain. Looked up from germline, CDR1 is MNHEY and CDR2 is SVGEGT. This CDR3 is built from 13 residues. Between the trimmed V and J ends, which lost 2 bases and 8 bases, there was a span of 10 bases. In nucleotides, the CDR3 is TGTGCCAGCAGTTACCAAGATTTCGATGAGCAGTTCTTC. Its translation: CASSYQDFDEQFF.

This clonotype was detected a few times. The V gene is TRBV4-3, the J gene TRBJ2-1; D uncertain. The CDR3 has 15 residues. V was clipped by 0 bases and J by 2 bases, with 8 bases between them. Germline V gene lookup returns CDR1 LGHNA and CDR2 YSLEER. CDR3: CASSQESQTYNEQFF. CDR3 DNA sequence: TGCGCCAGCAGCCAAGAATCACAGACCTACAATGAGCAGTTCTTC.

The chain carries TRBV4-3 and TRBJ2-5; D is uncertain. V was shortened by 4 bases and J by 5 bases, with 11 bases between the two germline ends. Germline V gene lookup returns CDR1 LGHNA and CDR2 YSLEER. There are 13 residues in the CDR3. CDR3 sequence: CASSPRYFETQYF. CDR3 nucleotide sequence: TGCGCCAGCAGCCCGAGGTACTTTGAGACCCAGTACTTC.

The J gene is TRBJ2-1, the V gene TRBV6-2 or TRBV6-3; a possible D gene is TRBD2 (6 bases). V was clipped by 6 bases and J by 8 bases, with 14 bases between them. The germline V gene encodes CDR1 MNHEY and CDR2 SVGEGT. The length of the CDR3 is 13 residues. The CDR3 spells CASREPGEDEQFF. In DNA, the CDR3 is TGTGCCAGCAGAGAGCCCGGGGAGGATGAGCAGTTCTTC.

The rearrangement links TRBV10-1 to TRBJ2-3, with D perhaps matching TRBD1 (6 bases). Per germline, CDR1 WNHNN and CDR2 SYGVQD (reference sequence). The CDR3 has 14 residues. Between the trimmed V and J ends, which lost 5 bases and 2 bases, there was a span of 11 bases. CDR3 loop: CASSTRQATDTQYF. The CDR3 nucleotides are TGCGCCAGCAGTACGAGACAGGCCACAGATACGCAGTATTTT.

The J gene is TRBJ1-1, the V gene TRBV12-3 or TRBV12-4; no clear D gene. Trimming pared 6 bases from V and 3 bases from J, leaving 11 bases between. The CDR3 has 13 amino acids. The CDR3 nucleotides read TGTGCCAGCAGCTGGAAACCCGACACTGAAGCTTTCTTT. It is translated as CASSWKPDTEAFF.

This clonotype appeared a few times. V is TRBV6-2 or TRBV6-3 and J is TRBJ1-2; TRBD1 matches at 9 bases. The germline CDR1 and CDR2 sequences are MNHEY and SVGEGT. The V gene end was trimmed by 10 bases and the J gene end by 4 bases; junction bases not matched to a gene: 13. This CDR3 is 15 amino acids long. CDR3 sequence (DNA): TGTGCCACCCAACTGTTCCAGACAGGGGGCTATGGCTACACCTTC. It encodes CATQLFQTGGYGYTF.

V and J are TRBV10-3 and TRBJ1-1; a weak D match, TRBD1 (5 bases). CDR3 length: 15 residues. V shed 2 bases and J shed 0 bases, with 10 bases lying between them. Germline values: CDR1 ENHRY, CDR2 SYGVKD. The CDR3 is CAISERRQMNTEAFF. The CDR3 nucleotides are TGTGCCATCAGTGAGCGTAGACAGATGAACACTGAAGCTTTCTTT.

The genes are TRBV10-2 and TRBJ2-3; the D is unclear. Germline assignment: CDR1 WSHSY and CDR2 SAAADI. V was clipped by 5 bases and J by 4 bases, with 16 bases between them. CDR3 length: 15 residues. As DNA, the CDR3 is TGCGCCAGCAGTCCACAAGCCTTGGGCCCAGATACGCAGTATTTT. This translates into CASSPQALGPDTQYF.

This chain joins TRBV6-2 or TRBV6-3 and TRBJ2-1; D perhaps matches TRBD2 (6 bases). Trimming stripped 6 bases from V and 7 bases from J, with 16 bases between. The germline gives CDR1 MNHEY, CDR2 SVGEGT. The CDR3 is made up of 14 amino acids. The CDR3 loop is CASSRRAGGNEQFF. The CDR3 DNA is TGTGCCAGCAGCCGGAGGGCCGGGGGTAATGAGCAGTTCTTC.

By share, this clonotype ranks as medium-sized. This chain joins TRBV2 and TRBJ2-7; 7 bases align to TRBD2. The germline V gene encodes CDR1 SNHLY and CDR2 FYNNEI. The CDR3 extends over 14 amino acids. J was trimmed by 6 bases and V by 7 bases; bases with no gene match: 12. The CDR3 bases are TGTGCCAGCACAGCACCTCTCGGGGGGATCGAGCAGTACTTC. This codes for CASTAPLGGIEQYF.

The genes are TRBV4-2 and TRBJ2-5; D remains ambiguous. CDR1 is LGHNA and CDR2 is YNFKEQ in the germline V gene. The CDR3 has 14 amino acids. Trimming stripped 2 bases from V and 5 bases from J, with 12 bases between. The CDR3 sequence: CASSQPRALETQYF. CDR3 nucleotides: TGTGCCAGCAGCCAACCCCGGGCCCTCGAGACCCAGTACTTC.

The chain uses TRBV7-7 and TRBJ2-6; D is possibly TRBD2 (5 bases). Germline V lookup: CDR1 SSHAT, CDR2 FNYEAQ (reference sequence). The CDR3 extends over 14 amino acids. Trimming pared 5 bases from V and 3 bases from J, leaving 8 bases between. CDR3 protein: CASSPGNGANVLTF. The CDR3 region has the DNA TGTGCCAGCAGCCCGGGGAATGGGGCCAACGTCCTGACTTTC.